Here is one TCR beta chain with its context. This table comes from immunoSEQ multiplex PCR, and its TCRdb copy is limited to in-frame clones, with some not included. The sample lists over 150,000 clones; around nine tenths were seen once. This sample is drawn from a study of blood T cell repertoires in COVID-19. What was sequenced was peripheral blood. The sequence derives from a man in his fifties or sixties with COVID-19, enrolled during active disease.

The DNA for the CDR3 is TGTGCCAGCAGTAAGCGGGGGCTGAACACCGGGGAGCTGTTTTTT. It codes for CASSKRGLNTGELFF. This sequence joins TRBV6-5 and TRBJ2-2; 8 bases align to TRBD2. Germline CDR1 reads MNHEY; CDR2 reads SVGAGI. CDR3 size: 15 residues. Unmatched junction bases numbered 3, after V lost 5 bases and J lost 1 base.